The 30 T cell receptor beta chains below were found in one sample sequenced in a study of T-cell reconstitution after alpha-beta-depleted transplantation in children. Unique molecular identifiers were used to barcode this TCRbeta library. TCRdb itself ran the PCR reads through MiXCR, one entry per CDR3 protein. The profile shows 140,000 or so distinct CDR3 sequences, more than 8% of them singletons. This specimen was PBMCs, mostly from graft donor cells, taken 180 days after TCRalphabeta/CD19-depleted stem cell transplant. The receptors were sampled from a female patient aged 2 to 10 who had a stem cell transplant for congenital amegakaryocytic thrombocytopenia, so the T cells may come from the graft donor.

This clonotype has at least ten counts. V and J are TRBV4-2 and TRBJ1-4, with unresolved D. This CDR3 spans 15 amino acids. Deletions cut 0 bases from V and 2 bases from J, with 7 bases between. Germline CDR1 and CDR2: LGHNA and YNFKEQ. The CDR3: CASSQDGQTNEKLFF. CDR3 DNA: TGTGCCAGCAGCCAAGATGGTCAGACTAATGAAAAACTGTTTTTT.

This clonotype was seen many times. This chain connects TRBV7-9 to TRBJ2-7; 8 nucleotides line up with TRBD1. The CDR3 spans 15 residues. V dropped 8 bases and J dropped 3; count of bases not matched to a gene: 12. CDR1 is SEHNR, CDR2 FQNEAQ, per germline (reference sequence). The CDR3 DNA reads as TGTGCCAGCCAACAGTGGGACAGGACACTCTACGAGCAGTACTTC. Its translation: CASQQWDRTLYEQYF.

In the case of this clonotype: A read error may explain this, as a much larger clone is one base away. This chain connects TRBV28 to TRBJ2-7; the D is unclear. The CDR3 is 13 amino acids. Germline V gives CDR1 MDHEN, CDR2 SYDVKM. CDR3 coding DNA: TGTGCCAGCAGTTTACGTCCCTCCTACGACCAGTACTTC. Translating it yields CASSLRPSYDQYF.

This clonotype was counted many times. The rearrangement joins TRBV6-5 to TRBJ2-7; tentative D call: TRBD1 (5 bases). The CDR3 extends over 16 amino acids. In germline, CDR1 is MNHEY, CDR2 SVGAGI. Trimming stripped 0 bases from V and 0 bases from J, with 12 bases between. CDR3 sequence: CASSYSSQGSSYEQYF. The CDR3 region has the DNA TGTGCCAGCAGTTACTCGAGTCAGGGTAGCTCCTACGAGCAGTACTTC.

This sequence joins TRBV11-3 and TRBJ2-3, with 11 bases lining up with TRBD2. The V segment lost 0 bases and the J segment 0 bases; nucleotides outside the gene matches: 5. This CDR3 region has 18 residues. Germline CDR1 and CDR2: SGHNT and YENEEA. DNA for the CDR3: TGTGCCAGCAGCTTAGACCTAGCGGGAGGATCAAGCACAGATACGCAGTATTTT. The encoded protein is CASSLDLAGGSSTDTQYF. The whole variable domain, filled in from reference TRBV11-3 and TRBJ2-3, reads EAGVVQSPRYKIIEKKQPVAFWCNPISGHNTLYWYLQNLGQGPELLIRYENEEAVDDSQLPKDRFSAERLKGVDSTLKIQPAELGDSAVYLCASSLDLAGGSSTDTQYFGPGTRLTVL.

This clonotype occurred many times. The V gene is TRBV10-3, the J gene TRBJ2-7; D tentatively fits TRBD1 or TRBD2 (5 bases each). The germline CDR1 and CDR2 sequences are ENHRY and SYGVKD. The CDR3 has 14 residues. The ends were cut back, 3 bases at V and 3 bases at J, with 12 bases in the middle. The CDR3 coding sequence is TGTGCCATCAGTGATGGGGCGGGCGACTACGAGCAGTACTTC. Amino acids: CAISDGAGDYEQYF.

This clonotype was counted many times. CDR3 DNA sequence: TGCAGTGCGGGCCGGACAGGGATCGGCTCTGGAAACACCATATATTTT. Encoded protein: CSAGRTGIGSGNTIYF. The chain couples TRBV20-1 to TRBJ1-3; 8 bases agree with TRBD1. The CDR3 contains 16 residues. J gave up 0 bases and V 6 bases, and 10 bases lay outside the gene matches. Germline V gene sequence: CDR1 DFQATT, CDR2 SNEGSKA (reference sequence).

For this clonotype: A read error may be the cause here, since a much bigger clone is one base away. V is TRBV12-3 or TRBV12-4 and J is TRBJ1-2; D remains unclear. The CDR3 totals 13 residues. Written as DNA, the CDR3 is TGTGCCAGCATCAATCGGGGTGATTATGGCCACACCTTC. The encoded protein is CASINRGDYGHTF.

This clonotype was counted many times. V gene TRBV5-1 combines with J gene TRBJ2-1; a weak D match, TRBD2 (5 bases). CDR3 size: 15 residues. The germline V and J ends were trimmed by 0 bases and 2 bases, with 9 bases remaining between them. CDR1 and CDR2 from the germline V gene are SGHRS and YFSETQ. CDR3 coding DNA: TGCGCCAGCAGCTTGGCCAGCGGAGCCTACAATGAGCAGTTCTTC. Protein: CASSLASGAYNEQFF.

The chain is built from TRBV7-3 and TRBJ2-1; 9 bases align to TRBD2. This CDR3 spans 16 amino acids. V lost 0 bases and J lost 2; bases outside the gene matches: 2. The germline V gene encodes CDR1 SGHTA and CDR2 FQGTGA. The CDR3 DNA sequence: TGTGCCAGCAGCTTAACTTCTAGCGGGACCTACAATGAGCAGTTCTTC. Encoded protein: CASSLTSSGTYNEQFF. Full variable domain (remainder filled in from reference TRBV7-3 and TRBJ2-1): GAGVSQTPSNKVTEKGKYVELRCDPISGHTALYWYRQSLGQGPEFLIYFQGTGAADDSGLPNDRFFAVRPEGSVSTLKIQRTERGDSAVYLCASSLTSSGTYNEQFFGPGTRLTVL.

The table lists this clonotype with many counts. The gene calls are TRBV4-2 and TRBJ1-1, with D maybe TRBD1 (6 bases). The CDR3 is 15 residues long. Germline V gene sequence: CDR1 LGHNA, CDR2 YNFKEQ. The V end was cut by 2 bases, the J end by 0 bases, with 10 bases between. The CDR3 DNA reads as TGTGCCAGCAGCCAAACGGGACACTTGAACACTGAAGCTTTCTTT. Translating it yields CASSQTGHLNTEAFF.

This clonotype was picked up a small number of times. The chain couples TRBV28 to TRBJ2-3; D might be TRBD2 (6 bases). Germline lookup yields CDR1 MDHEN and CDR2 SYDVKM. Trimming left V 5 bases short and J 4 bases short, with 25 bases between. This CDR3 contains 18 residues. CDR3 amino acids: CASSHLLAALTAADTQYF. The CDR3 DNA is TGTGCCAGCAGTCACTTATTAGCGGCCCTTACCGCCGCAGATACGCAGTATTTT.

Many counts were recorded for this clonotype. The chain carries TRBV7-8 and TRBJ2-1, with 7 positions matching TRBD2. The germline gives CDR1 SGHVS, CDR2 FQNEAQ. V was clipped by 2 bases and J by 4 bases; unmatched bases: 8. The CDR3 contains 16 residues. CDR3 sequence reads: CASSLHGLVGYNEQFF. In DNA form, the CDR3 reads TGTGCCAGCAGCTTACATGGACTAGTCGGGTACAATGAGCAGTTCTTC.

There are a few counts of this clonotype. V gene TRBV12-3 or TRBV12-4 combines with J gene TRBJ2-1, with 9 positions matching TRBD2. This CDR3 has 16 residues. V dropped 2 bases and J dropped 4; count of bases not matched to a gene: 6. The CDR3 loop reads CASSLPSGRSYNEQFF. Here the CDR3 DNA reads TGTGCCAGCAGTTTACCCAGCGGGAGGAGTTACAATGAGCAGTTCTTC.

This clonotype was seen ten or more times. The rearrangement joins TRBV2 to TRBJ2-7, with D perhaps matching TRBD1 (6 bases). V lost 3 bases and J 2 bases, leaving 11 bases between the germline ends. Per germline, CDR1 SNHLY and CDR2 FYNNEI. The CDR3 loop spans 14 amino acids. For the CDR3, the DNA is TGTGCCAGCAGTGACAGGGGTGCACCCTACGAGCAGTACTTC. It yields the protein CASSDRGAPYEQYF.

Ten or more counts support this clonotype. The CDR3 is CSARWQGAYEQYF. The CDR3 DNA reads as TGCAGTGCTCGTTGGCAGGGGGCCTACGAGCAGTACTTC. The rearrangement links TRBV20-1 to TRBJ2-7, with TRBD1 matching 7 bases. This CDR3 comprises 13 residues. J was trimmed by 2 bases and V by 5 bases; bases with no gene match: 6. The V gene's germline CDR1 is DFQATT and CDR2 SNEGSKA (reference sequence).

This clonotype was counted at least ten times. V gene TRBV20-1 combines with J gene TRBJ2-1; 8 bases are shared with TRBD2. The germline gives CDR1 DFQATT, CDR2 SNEGSKA (reference sequence). This CDR3 contains 14 residues. V gave up 4 bases and J gave up 5 bases; unmatched junction bases: 7. The CDR3 DNA reads as TGCAGTGCTAACGGGAGGGCCTTCAACAATGAGCAGTTCTTC. Protein: CSANGRAFNNEQFF.

This clonotype occurred a few times. The rearrangement joins TRBV20-1 to TRBJ2-5; 8 nucleotides match TRBD1. The CDR3 loop spans 15 amino acids. The germline V gene has CDR1 DFQATT and CDR2 SNEGSKA (reference sequence). V lost 0 bases to trimming and J lost 5 bases; unmatched junction nucleotides: 8. The CDR3 loop is CSARDAGQVGETQYF. CDR3 DNA sequence: TGCAGTGCTAGAGACGCGGGACAGGTGGGGGAGACCCAGTACTTC.

The chain joins TRBV18 to TRBJ2-3; 8 nucleotides align to TRBD1. The V and J ends lost 3 bases and 6 bases, in that order; junction bases with no gene match: 5. The CDR3 covers 14 residues. Per germline, CDR1 KGHSH and CDR2 LQKENI. CDR3 bases: TGTGCCAGCTCACCTGACAGGGGATCGGATACGCAGTATTTT. Protein sequence: CASSPDRGSDTQYF.

This clonotype was seen only a few times. The V and J genes are TRBV12-3 or TRBV12-4 and TRBJ1-2; D is possibly TRBD1 (6 bases). This CDR3 is built from 15 residues. V dropped 6 bases and J dropped 0 bases, with 14 bases sitting between them. DNA for the CDR3: TGTGCCAGCAGACAGGGTCCGTTAGCTAACTATGGCTACACCTTC. This sequence encodes CASRQGPLANYGYTF.

This clonotype has a count of ten or more. The chain has TRBV14 and TRBJ2-3; possibly TRBD2 for D (5 bases). There are 15 residues in the CDR3. Trimming cost V 4 bases and J 3 bases, with 14 bases left between them. The germline V gene has CDR1 SGHDN and CDR2 FVKESK. The CDR3 nucleotides are TGTGCCAGCAGCCGCGGAGGATTAGGGACAGATACGCAGTATTTT. Amino acid sequence: CASSRGGLGTDTQYF.

This clonotype was seen at least ten times. The CDR3 sequence: CSARDYFYEQYF. CDR3 coding DNA: TGCAGTGCCCGGGACTACTTTTACGAGCAGTACTTC. The V gene is TRBV20-1, the J gene TRBJ2-7; 7 bases are a match to TRBD2. This CDR3 has 12 residues. Germline CDR1 is DFQATT and CDR2 is SNEGSKA (reference sequence). J was trimmed by 4 bases and V by 6 bases; bases with no gene match: 6.

This clonotype was found many times. The chain carries TRBV9 and TRBJ2-7; TRBD2 matches 8 bases. With 4 bases clipped from V and 2 bases from J, the junction kept 11 bases outside the gene matches. This CDR3 has 16 residues. Germline CDR1 is SGDLS and CDR2 is YYNGEE. CDR3 in DNA: TGTGCCAGCAGCCCCCATGGGACTAGAGGGGCCTACGAGCAGTACTTC. This sequence encodes CASSPHGTRGAYEQYF.

This clonotype was seen many times. This chain connects TRBV12-3 or TRBV12-4 to TRBJ2-3; the match to TRBD2 covers 8 bases. V was pared by 3 bases and J by 3 bases, with 11 bases of the junction left unmatched. CDR3 length: 17 amino acids. CDR3 bases: TGTGCCAGCAGTTTCGCGAGGACTAGCATAGGAACAGATACGCAGTATTTT. Translation gives CASSFARTSIGTDTQYF.

This clonotype was observed a few times. This chain connects TRBV5-1 to TRBJ2-1; no definite D call. The V end was cut by 4 bases, the J end by 6 bases, with 8 bases between. CDR3 length: 12 amino acids. Germline V gives CDR1 SGHRS, CDR2 YFSETQ. The CDR3 loop reads CASSQEFNEQFF. In DNA form, the CDR3 reads TGCGCCAGCAGCCAGGAGTTCAATGAGCAGTTCTTC.

This clonotype has ten or more counts. The genes are TRBV5-6 and TRBJ2-7, with a weak D call TRBD1 (5 bases). Germline assignment: CDR1 SGHDT and CDR2 YYEEEE. CDR3 length: 15 amino acids. Trimming cost V 1 base and J 3 bases, with 14 bases left between them. CDR3 amino acids: CASSLTLGRDYEQYF. CDR3 bases: TGTGCCAGCAGCTTGACTCTAGGCAGGGACTACGAGCAGTACTTC. The full variable domain, with the rest looked up from reference TRBV5-6 and TRBJ2-7, is DAGVTQSPTHLIKTRGQQVTLRCSPKSGHDTVSWYQQALGQGPQFIFQYYEEEERQRGNFPDRFSGHQFPNYSSELNVNALLLGDSALYLCASSLTLGRDYEQYFGPGTRLTVT.

A few counts support this clonotype. This chain joins TRBV12-3 or TRBV12-4 and TRBJ2-5, with D perhaps being TRBD1 or TRBD2 (6 bases each). The CDR3 runs 18 residues. The DNA for the CDR3 is TGTACCATCAGTTTAGCGCACGGTGGAGGGGGTTCGCGGGAGACCCAGTACTTC. Its translation: CTISLAHGGGGSRETQYF.

The table lists this clonotype with many counts. The rearrangement joins TRBV28 to TRBJ2-7; 13 bases fit TRBD2. J gave up 7 bases and V 2 bases, and 17 bases lay outside the gene matches. This CDR3 has 19 residues. Germline CDR1 MDHEN, CDR2 SYDVKM. The CDR3 here is CASSLRALAGGSLGSEQYF. CDR3 in DNA: TGTGCCAGCAGTTTAAGGGCACTAGCGGGAGGGTCGCTCGGGAGTGAGCAGTACTTC.

This clonotype was counted ten times or more. CDR3 in amino acids: CASSLEGGVYATEAFF. In DNA, the CDR3 is TGTGCCAGCAGCCTTGAGGGCGGGGTGTACGCCACTGAAGCTTTCTTT. The chain uses TRBV5-4 and TRBJ1-1; D ambiguous. The CDR3 has 16 amino acids. V dropped 4 bases and J dropped 4 bases, with 20 bases sitting between them. CDR1 is SGHNT and CDR2 is YYREEE in the germline V gene (reference sequence).

This clonotype was observed at least ten times. V and J are TRBV24-1 and TRBJ1-1; no definite D call. Germline V gives CDR1 KGHDR, CDR2 SFDVKD. There are 12 residues in the CDR3. CDR3 in DNA: TGTTCCCCTTCACTAAGGAACACTGAAGCTTTCTTT. Its translation: CSPSLRNTEAFF.